This T cell receptor (beta chain) appears in the sequencing data of a study of OX40 agonist ivuxolimab in advanced cancers. Whole-study context: The diagnoses of dose-escalation patients were hepatocellular carcinoma, melanoma, renal cell or head and neck cancer. Regarding the study as a whole: In the expanded peripheral T cells, antigen specificity was never determined.

There are a few counts of this clone. Its matching antigen is unknown. Germline values: CDR1 SNHLY, CDR2 FYNNEI. Trimming took 7 bases from V and 4 from J; bases not matched to a gene: 8. The CDR3 runs to 15 residues. Clones were sequenced by immunoSEQ multiplex PCR, and TCRdb holds only the in-frame ones, with some missing. The repertoire consists of fewer than 85,000 clones, with 65% to 90% occurring once and the leading ten covering 1.5% to 2%. The TCR was taken from an adult with an advanced solid tumor such as melanoma, head and neck, liver or kidney cancer. Sequenced here: CD4+ or CD8+ T cells sorted from blood, sampled in a trial of the OX40 agonist ivuxolimab. The chain has TRBV2 and TRBJ2-1; TRBD1 matches 9 bases. For the CDR3, the DNA is TGTGCCAGCAACCTACAGGGGGCGCTTTACAATGAGCAGTTCTTC. This codes for CASNLQGALYNEQFF.